This TCR beta chain came from a study of CD8 T cells in Susac syndrome. The authors reverse transcribed 0.5 to 1 ug RNA with random hexamers. Across 54 Vbeta and 13 Jbeta, immunoSEQ multiplex PCR amplified TCR beta CDR3. From the immunoSEQ multiplex PCR reads, TCRdb called clonotypes with MiXCR, one entry per CDR3 protein. Here the sample spans about 400,000 distinct CDR3 sequences, more than 80% being singletons. CD8+ and CD4+ T cells were negatively isolated; TEMRA cells were FACS-enriched. V lost 4 bases and J lost 5; bases outside the gene matches: 6. Germline CDR1 SGHNT, CDR2 YYREEE (reference sequence). This CDR3 comprises 14 residues.

V is TRBV5-4 and J is TRBJ2-1, with 7 bases lining up with TRBD2. The TCR comes from a human donor with multiple sclerosis. Sequencing was done on a sample of CD8+ T cells from PBMCs. The CDR3 protein is CASSPLAENNEQFF. Here the CDR3 DNA reads TGTGCCAGCAGCCCGCTAGCGGAAAACAATGAGCAGTTCTTC.